This is a list of T cell receptor beta chains from one sample in a study of early T cells in non-severe SARS-CoV-2 infection. Using its own MiXCR run on the 5' RACE reads, TCRdb lists one record per CDR3 protein. The sample has 90,000 to 130,000 distinct CDR3 sequences, over 10% seen once; the top ten hold approximately 4%. This specimen consisted of whole blood, obtained at baseline. The receptors were sampled from an adult who was a healthcare worker with PCR-confirmed SARS-CoV-2 infection or an uninfected control (not recorded which). The conserved cysteine and the conserved F or W are not part of the CDR3 here. Each record gives: CDR3 length, J gene, V gene, CDR3 protein.

CDR3 length: 11; J gene: TRBJ2-5; V gene: TRBV20-1; CDR3 protein: SARWLAQETQY
CDR3 length: 13; J gene: TRBJ2-7; V gene: TRBV6-5; CDR3 protein: ASSQRDGYIYEQY
CDR3 length: 14; J gene: TRBJ2-1; V gene: TRBV3-1; CDR3 protein: ASSQEVGSSYNEQF
CDR3 length: 13; J gene: TRBJ2-7; V gene: TRBV9; CDR3 protein: ASSVGGGLAYEQY
CDR3 length: 9; J gene: TRBJ2-7; V gene: TRBV29-1; CDR3 protein: SGSWDYEQY
CDR3 length: 11; J gene: TRBJ1-1; V gene: TRBV29-1; CDR3 protein: SGSGQGGTEAF
CDR3 length: 12; J gene: TRBJ1-1; V gene: TRBV20-1; CDR3 protein: SARGYRGSTEAF
CDR3 length: 12; J gene: TRBJ1-2; V gene: TRBV6-2/TRBV6-3; CDR3 protein: ASSHVGSAYGYT
CDR3 length: 14; J gene: TRBJ1-1; V gene: TRBV4-1; CDR3 protein: ASSPRTGVVNTEAF
CDR3 length: 10; J gene: TRBJ1-2; V gene: TRBV20-1; CDR3 protein: SASTESYGYT
CDR3 length: 11; J gene: TRBJ1-3; V gene: TRBV28; CDR3 protein: ASTGAPGNTIY
CDR3 length: 13; J gene: TRBJ1-2; V gene: TRBV29-1; CDR3 protein: SVVQVGGTNYGYT
CDR3 length: 12; J gene: TRBJ1-4; V gene: TRBV18; CDR3 protein: ASSPQGTNEKLF